The 28 T cell receptor beta chains below were found in one sample sequenced in a study of shared clonotypes between healthy human individuals. Clones were sequenced by immunoSEQ multiplex PCR, and TCRdb holds only the in-frame ones, with some missing. The repertoire includes 1,500,000 or so clones, around 97% of them detected once, and more than 0.9% sits in the top ten. The sample comprised naive CD4+ T cells sorted from blood. Subset reported: CD45RA+ positively selected. These receptors were obtained from a man aged 25-40 years in good health.

The chain uses TRBV5-1 and TRBJ2-5, with 8 positions matching TRBD2. The trim removed 7 bases at V and 4 bases at J, leaving 6 bases unmatched. The V gene's germline CDR1 is SGHRS and CDR2 YFSETQ. The CDR3 extends over 13 amino acids. CDR3 region: CASRGGKGETQYF. CDR3 DNA sequence: TGCGCCAGCCGCGGGGGGAAGGGAGAGACCCAGTACTTC.

The chain employs TRBV5-1 and TRBJ2-7; TRBD2 might be the D (6 bases). Germline-derived CDR1 and CDR2 are SGHRS and YFSETQ. V lost 0 bases, J lost 0 bases, and 10 bases lay in between. The CDR3 spans 15 residues. CDR3 coding DNA: TGCGCCAGCAGCTTGGGTCCGGGAGCCTCCTACGAGCAGTACTTC. This sequence encodes CASSLGPGASYEQYF.

This clone showed up just once. This chain uses TRBV4-2 with TRBJ2-3; a weak D match, TRBD2 (6 bases). The CDR3 spans 13 residues. V lost 4 bases to trimming and J lost 4 bases, with 9 bases between them. Per the germline V gene, CDR1 is LGHNA and CDR2 is YNFKEQ. Here the CDR3 reads CASSPGLPDTQYF. Written as DNA, the CDR3 is TGTGCCAGCAGCCCGGGACTCCCAGATACGCAGTATTTT.

The CDR3 region has the DNA TGTGCCATCAGTGAAACTAGCGGGGGGACCTACGAGCAGTACTTC. Residues: CAISETSGGTYEQYF. This chain links TRBV10-3 with TRBJ2-7, with TRBD2 matching over 12 bases. V lost 3 bases and J lost 2; bases outside the gene matches: 2. CDR1 and CDR2 from the germline V gene are ENHRY and SYGVKD. This CDR3 has 15 amino acids.

The chain joins TRBV18 to TRBJ2-7, with TRBD2 identical over 14 bases. CDR3 length: 16 residues. The J segment lost 4 bases and the V segment lost 6 bases, leaving 8 bases of the junction unmatched. CDR1 and CDR2 (germline): KGHSH, LQKENI. For the CDR3, the DNA is TGTGCCAGCTCTCGTCCCGGGACTAGCGGGAGATACGAGCAGTACTTC. Translated, it gives CASSRPGTSGRYEQYF.

The chain recombines TRBV7-2 with TRBJ2-1; tentatively, D is TRBD1 (6 bases). CDR3 length: 14 residues. Trimming stripped 6 bases from V and 6 bases from J, with 15 bases between. Germline V gene data show CDR1 as SGHTA and CDR2 as FQGNSA. CDR3 DNA: TGTGCCAGCAGTTGGGGGCTTAACTCCAATGAGCAGTTCTTC. Encoded protein: CASSWGLNSNEQFF.

The V gene is TRBV5-6, the J gene TRBJ2-2; TRBD2 matches 15 bases. The CDR3 is made up of 17 amino acids. Losses at the gene ends were 4 bases for V and 5 bases for J; bases not matched to a gene: 6. The germline V gene has CDR1 SGHDT and CDR2 YYEEEE. CDR3: CASSPGTSGRKTGELFF. The CDR3 region has the DNA TGTGCCAGCAGCCCCGGGACTAGCGGGAGGAAGACCGGGGAGCTGTTTTTT.

V usage is TRBV27 and J usage is TRBJ1-1; no definite D call. V was pared by 6 bases and J by 2 bases, with 7 bases between. The length of the CDR3 is 12 residues. CDR1 is MNHEY and CDR2 is SMNVEV in the germline V gene (reference sequence). The DNA for the CDR3 is TGTGCCAGCAGCCGTGTTAACACTGAAGCTTTCTTT. Protein product: CASSRVNTEAFF.

J is TRBJ2-1 and V is TRBV19; maybe TRBD2 (5 bases). The CDR3 length is 13 residues. V was trimmed by 3 bases and J by 8 bases, leaving 11 bases between them. Per germline, CDR1 LNHDA and CDR2 SQIVND (reference sequence). The CDR3 loop reads CASSMGEGYEQFF. The CDR3 coding sequence is TGTGCCAGTAGTATGGGAGAGGGATATGAGCAGTTCTTC.

V usage is TRBV27 and J usage is TRBJ2-3; tentative D call: TRBD1 (6 bases). Germline V lookup: CDR1 MNHEY, CDR2 SMNVEV (reference sequence). V lost 5 bases to trimming and J lost 2 bases, with 14 bases between them. The CDR3 is 15 amino acids. CDR3 DNA sequence: TGTGCCAGCAGTCCCAAGACAGGAGACACAGATACGCAGTATTTT. Translated, it gives CASSPKTGDTDTQYF.

The V and J genes are TRBV19 and TRBJ2-7; tentatively, D is TRBD1 (6 bases). Germline lookup yields CDR1 LNHDA and CDR2 SQIVND (reference sequence). The ends were cut back, 6 bases at V and 4 bases at J, with 16 bases in the middle. The length of the CDR3 is 14 residues. The CDR3 DNA reads as TGTGCCAGTAGCCCCCGGGACATGTCTTACGAGCAGTACTTC. Its protein is CASSPRDMSYEQYF. Complete variable domain (other parts from reference TRBV19 and TRBJ2-7): DGGITQSPKYLFRKEGQNVTLSCEQNLNHDAMYWYRQDPGQGLRLIYYSQIVNDFQKGDIAEGYSVSREKKESFPLTVTSAQKNPTAFYLCASSPRDMSYEQYFGPGTRLTVT.

This chain links TRBV7-3 with TRBJ2-1; 7 nucleotides match TRBD2. CDR3 length equals 15 residues. Germline CDR1 SGHTA, CDR2 FQGTGA. The trim removed 5 bases at V and 2 bases at J, leaving 6 bases unmatched. DNA for the CDR3: TGTGCCAGCAGCCCCCGGGAGGTAACCTACAATGAGCAGTTCTTC. Protein sequence: CASSPREVTYNEQFF.

DNA for the CDR3: TGTGCCAGCAGCCGACGGGACTACGAGCAGTACTTC. It specifies CASSRRDYEQYF. This chain uses TRBV7-2 with TRBJ2-7; D is possibly TRBD2 (5 bases). V dropped 5 bases and J dropped 3 bases, with 8 bases sitting between them. The V gene's germline CDR1 is SGHTA and CDR2 FQGNSA. CDR3 length equals 12 residues. The complete variable domain, with remaining parts taken from reference TRBV7-2 and TRBJ2-7, reads GAGVSQSPSNKVTEKGKDVELRCDPISGHTALYWYRQSLGQGLEFLIYFQGNSAPDKSGLPSDRFSAERTGGSVSTLTIQRTQQEDSAVYLCASSRRDYEQYFGPGTRLTVT.

The chain carries TRBV6-5 and TRBJ1-5, with 7 nucleotides matching TRBD1. This CDR3 has 14 residues. Per germline, CDR1 MNHEY and CDR2 SVGAGI. Unmatched junction bases numbered 6, after V lost 6 bases and J lost 4 bases. The CDR3 DNA sequence: TGTGCCAGCAGAGGAGGACAGGCTAATCAGCCCCAGCATTTT. Its protein is CASRGGQANQPQHF.

The chain carries TRBV6-6 and TRBJ1-1; D call uncertain. Trimming pared 8 bases from V and 2 bases from J, leaving 12 bases between. The CDR3 contains 13 residues. Germline V gene sequence: CDR1 MNHNY, CDR2 SVGAGI (reference sequence). The CDR3 bases are TGTGCCAGCGTGAGGCAGGTTAACACTGAAGCTTTCTTT. Encoded protein: CASVRQVNTEAFF.

The chain joins TRBV20-1 to TRBJ2-3, with D uncertain. The CDR3 runs 10 residues. V was trimmed by 7 bases and J by 3 bases, leaving 5 bases between them. Per germline, CDR1 DFQATT and CDR2 SNEGSKA (reference sequence). CDR3 region: CSVKTDTQYF. Written as DNA, the CDR3 is TGCAGTGTTAAGACAGATACGCAGTATTTT.

The rearrangement joins TRBV7-9 to TRBJ1-1; 8 positions match TRBD1. Per germline, CDR1 SEHNR and CDR2 FQNEAQ (reference sequence). The V gene end was trimmed by 5 bases and the J gene end by 1 base; junction bases not matched to a gene: 9. This CDR3 has 16 residues. The CDR3 DNA sequence: TGTGCCAGCAGCGACCGACAGGGGCCGGCGAACACTGAAGCTTTCTTT. Protein product: CASSDRQGPANTEAFF.

Concerning this clone: A read error may produce the germline difference seen at one junction end. At the DNA level, this CDR3 is encoded by other sequences in the same sample as well. The chain has TRBV6-1 and TRBJ2-6, with D unclear. CDR3 length: 13 residues. Germline V gene lookup returns CDR1 MNHNS and CDR2 SASEGT. CDR3 DNA: TGTGCCAGCAGGGAAGCGGGGGCCAACGTCCTGACTTTC. Its translation is CASREAGANVLTF.

V usage is TRBV5-1 and J usage is TRBJ2-7, with 10 positions matching TRBD2. J gave up 5 bases and V 6 bases, and 11 bases lay outside the gene matches. The CDR3 length is 15 residues. The germline gives CDR1 SGHRS, CDR2 YFSETQ. For the CDR3, the DNA is TGCGCCAGCACCCCCCTCGGGCTAGCGGGAGACGAGCAGTACTTC. This translates into CASTPLGLAGDEQYF.

This clone was seen only once. Here the CDR3 reads CSVEKSLGASSYEQYF. The DNA for the CDR3 is TGCAGCGTTGAAAAATCCCTAGGGGCCTCGTCCTACGAGCAGTACTTC. The chain couples TRBV29-1 to TRBJ2-7; perhaps TRBD1 as D (5 bases). CDR1 SQVTM and CDR2 ANQGSEA come from the germline V gene. The CDR3 totals 16 residues. The V end lost 2 bases, the J end lost 1 base, and 18 bases lay between the germline ends.

The V gene is TRBV19, the J gene TRBJ2-7; D is perhaps TRBD2 (6 bases). The CDR3 has 15 residues. The V end lost 3 bases, the J end lost 3 bases, and 15 bases lay between the germline ends. Germline V lookup: CDR1 LNHDA, CDR2 SQIVND (reference sequence). CDR3 DNA: TGTGCCAGTAGTATCTTTCTAGGACTACACTACGAGCAGTACTTC. It is translated as CASSIFLGLHYEQYF.

The genes are TRBV5-4 and TRBJ2-5, with D unresolved. V was clipped by 0 bases and J by 1 base, with 13 bases between them. The germline CDR1 and CDR2 sequences are SGHNT and YYREEE (reference sequence). The CDR3 length is 16 residues. CDR3 region: CASSLELRGSQETQYF. CDR3 DNA: TGTGCCAGCAGCTTGGAACTCCGTGGCAGCCAAGAGACCCAGTACTTC.

Turning to this clone: At the DNA level, this CDR3 is encoded by other sequences in the same sample as well. The chain combines TRBV5-1 with TRBJ1-2; the D is unclear. Germline-derived CDR1 and CDR2 are SGHRS and YFSETQ. CDR3 length: 13 residues. V was pared by 2 bases and J by 3 bases, with 8 bases between. Here the CDR3 DNA reads TGCGCCAGCAGCTTAACCGGGGACTATGGCTACACCTTC. Residues: CASSLTGDYGYTF.

The chain joins TRBV7-9 to TRBJ2-3; D ambiguous. This CDR3 region has 14 residues. Trimming left V 0 bases short and J 2 bases short, with 6 bases between. Looked up from germline, CDR1 is SEHNR and CDR2 is FQNEAQ (reference sequence). In DNA form, the CDR3 reads TGTGCCAGCAGCTTAGCGTTAAACACAGATACGCAGTATTTT. Its protein product is CASSLALNTDTQYF.

V is TRBV4-3 and J is TRBJ2-2; a possible D gene is TRBD2 (6 bases). CDR3 length equals 15 residues. CDR1 is LGHNA, CDR2 YSLEER, per germline. Trimming pared 4 bases from V and 2 bases from J, leaving 11 bases between. Here the CDR3 reads CASSRGTLNTGELFF. Written as DNA, the CDR3 is TGCGCCAGCAGCCGGGGGACTCTCAACACCGGGGAGCTGTTTTTT.

V and J are TRBV15 and TRBJ1-4; D is undetermined. The CDR3 has 15 amino acids. V was clipped by 1 base and J by 0 bases, with 6 bases between them. The V gene's germline CDR1 is LNHNV and CDR2 YYDKDF (reference sequence). Written as DNA, the CDR3 is TGTGCCACCAGCAGAGTGGCTGCAACTAATGAAAAACTGTTTTTT. This encodes CATSRVAATNEKLFF.

V gene TRBV29-1 combines with J gene TRBJ1-1, with 7 bases aligning to TRBD1. After removal of 7 bases from V and 3 bases from J, the junction contained 11 bases not matched to a gene. CDR1 is SQVTM, CDR2 ANQGSEA, per germline. This CDR3 has 14 amino acids. CDR3 in amino acids: CSGLPQGGDTEAFF. In DNA form, the CDR3 reads TGCAGCGGGCTCCCTCAGGGGGGGGACACTGAAGCTTTCTTT.

This rearrangement joins TRBV7-9 to TRBJ2-7, with D uncertain. Deletions cut 1 base from V and 4 bases from J, with 14 bases between. CDR3 length: 15 amino acids. Germline lookup yields CDR1 SEHNR and CDR2 FQNEAQ (reference sequence). The DNA of the CDR3 is TGTGCCAGCAGCTTAGGTGTCCTACCTAGATACGAGCAGTACTTC. Translated: CASSLGVLPRYEQYF.